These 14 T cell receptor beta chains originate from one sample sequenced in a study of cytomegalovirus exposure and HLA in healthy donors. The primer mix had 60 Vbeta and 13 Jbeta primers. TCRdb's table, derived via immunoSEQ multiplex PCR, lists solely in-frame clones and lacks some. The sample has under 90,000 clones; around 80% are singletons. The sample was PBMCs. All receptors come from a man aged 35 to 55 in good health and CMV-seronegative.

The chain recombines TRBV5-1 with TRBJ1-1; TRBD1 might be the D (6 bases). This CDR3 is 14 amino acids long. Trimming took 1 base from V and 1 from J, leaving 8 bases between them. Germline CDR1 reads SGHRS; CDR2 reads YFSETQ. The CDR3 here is CASSLQGGNTEAFF. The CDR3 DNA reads TGCGCCAGCAGCTTGCAAGGGGGGAACACTGAAGCTTTCTTT.

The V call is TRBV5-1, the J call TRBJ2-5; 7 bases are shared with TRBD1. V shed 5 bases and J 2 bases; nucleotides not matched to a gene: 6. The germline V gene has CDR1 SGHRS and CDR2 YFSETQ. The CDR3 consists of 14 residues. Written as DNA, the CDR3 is TGCGCCAGCAGGATCGGGACAGCGCAAGAGACCCAGTACTTC. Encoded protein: CASRIGTAQETQYF.

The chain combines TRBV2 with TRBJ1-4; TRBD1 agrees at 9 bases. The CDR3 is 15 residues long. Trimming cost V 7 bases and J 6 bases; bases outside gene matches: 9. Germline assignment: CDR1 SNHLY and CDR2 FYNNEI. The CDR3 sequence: CASMWYRTGDEKLFF. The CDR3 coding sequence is TGTGCCAGCATGTGGTACAGGACAGGGGATGAAAAACTGTTTTTT. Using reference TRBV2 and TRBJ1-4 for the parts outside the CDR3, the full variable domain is EPEVTQTPSHQVTQMGQEVILRCVPISNHLYFYWYRQILGQKVEFLVSFYNNEISEKSEIFDDQFSVERPDGSNFTLKIRSTKLEDSAMYFCASMWYRTGDEKLFFGSGTQLSVL.

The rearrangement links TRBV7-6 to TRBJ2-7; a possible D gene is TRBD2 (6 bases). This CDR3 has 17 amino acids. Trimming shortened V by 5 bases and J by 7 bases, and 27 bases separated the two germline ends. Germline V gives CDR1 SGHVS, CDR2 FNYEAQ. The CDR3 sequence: CASSNRPGFGRLDEQYF. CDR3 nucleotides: TGTGCCAGCAGCAACCGACCCGGGTTTGGGAGGCTAGATGAGCAGTACTTC.

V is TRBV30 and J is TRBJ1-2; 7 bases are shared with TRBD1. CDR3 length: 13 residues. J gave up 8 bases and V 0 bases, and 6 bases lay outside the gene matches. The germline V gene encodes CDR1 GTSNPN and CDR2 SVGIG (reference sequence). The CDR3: CAWSVSQGVGYTF. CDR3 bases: TGTGCCTGGAGTGTGTCGCAGGGGGTCGGCTACACCTTC.

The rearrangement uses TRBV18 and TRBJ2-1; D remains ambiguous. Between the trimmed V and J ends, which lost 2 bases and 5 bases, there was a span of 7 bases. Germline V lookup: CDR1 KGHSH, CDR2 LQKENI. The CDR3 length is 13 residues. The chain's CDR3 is CASSPVLNNEQFF. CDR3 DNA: TGTGCCAGCTCACCAGTTCTTAACAATGAGCAGTTCTTC.

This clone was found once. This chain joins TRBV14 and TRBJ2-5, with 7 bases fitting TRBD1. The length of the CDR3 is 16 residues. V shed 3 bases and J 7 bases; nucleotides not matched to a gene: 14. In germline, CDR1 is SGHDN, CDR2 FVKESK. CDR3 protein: CASSHERTGRWGTQYF. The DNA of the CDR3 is TGTGCCAGCAGCCACGAAAGGACAGGCCGATGGGGGACCCAGTACTTC.

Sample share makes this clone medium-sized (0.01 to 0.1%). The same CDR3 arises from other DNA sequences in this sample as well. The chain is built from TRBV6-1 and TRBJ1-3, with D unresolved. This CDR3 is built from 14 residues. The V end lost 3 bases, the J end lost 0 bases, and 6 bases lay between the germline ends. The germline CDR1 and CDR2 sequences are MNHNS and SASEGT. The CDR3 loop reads CASSDGVSGNTIYF. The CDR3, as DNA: TGTGCCAGCAGTGACGGAGTCTCTGGAAACACCATATATTTT.

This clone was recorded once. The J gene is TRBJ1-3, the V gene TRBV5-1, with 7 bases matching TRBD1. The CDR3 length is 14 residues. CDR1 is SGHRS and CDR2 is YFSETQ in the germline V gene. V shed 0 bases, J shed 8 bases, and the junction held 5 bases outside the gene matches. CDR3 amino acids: CASSLVGQGDTIYF. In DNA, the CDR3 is TGCGCCAGCAGCTTGGTTGGCCAGGGGGACACCATATATTTT. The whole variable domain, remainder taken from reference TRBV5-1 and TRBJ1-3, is KAGVTQTPRYLIKTRGQQVTLSCSPISGHRSVSWYQQTPGQGLQFLFEYFSETQRNKGNFPGRFSGRQFSNSRSEMNVSTLELGDSALYLCASSLVGQGDTIYFGEGSWLTVV.

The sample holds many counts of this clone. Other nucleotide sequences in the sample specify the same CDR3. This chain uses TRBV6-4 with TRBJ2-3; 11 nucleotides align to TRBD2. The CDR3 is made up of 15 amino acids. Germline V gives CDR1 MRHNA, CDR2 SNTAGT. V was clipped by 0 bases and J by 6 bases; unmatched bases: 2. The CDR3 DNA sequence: TGTGCCAGCAGTGACTCTAGCGGGGGGGCCGATACGCAGTATTTT. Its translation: CASSDSSGGADTQYF.

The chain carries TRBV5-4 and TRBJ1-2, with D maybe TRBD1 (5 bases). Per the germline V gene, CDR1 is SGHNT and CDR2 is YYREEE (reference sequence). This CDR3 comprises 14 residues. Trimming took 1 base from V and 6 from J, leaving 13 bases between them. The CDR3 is CASSLSGGVHGYTF. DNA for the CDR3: TGTGCCAGCAGCTTGTCCGGGGGGGTGCATGGCTACACCTTC.

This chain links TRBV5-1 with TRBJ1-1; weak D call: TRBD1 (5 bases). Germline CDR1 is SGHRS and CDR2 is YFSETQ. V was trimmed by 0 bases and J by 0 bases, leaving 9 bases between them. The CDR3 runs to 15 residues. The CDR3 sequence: CASSLGPGVNTEAFF. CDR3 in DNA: TGCGCCAGCAGCTTGGGGCCGGGGGTGAACACTGAAGCTTTCTTT.

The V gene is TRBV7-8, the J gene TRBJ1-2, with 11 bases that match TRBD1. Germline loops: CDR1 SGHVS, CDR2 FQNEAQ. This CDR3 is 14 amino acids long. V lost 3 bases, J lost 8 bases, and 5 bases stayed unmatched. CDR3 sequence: CASSLGQGGRGYTF. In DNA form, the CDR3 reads TGTGCCAGCAGCTTGGGACAGGGGGGTCGGGGCTACACCTTC.

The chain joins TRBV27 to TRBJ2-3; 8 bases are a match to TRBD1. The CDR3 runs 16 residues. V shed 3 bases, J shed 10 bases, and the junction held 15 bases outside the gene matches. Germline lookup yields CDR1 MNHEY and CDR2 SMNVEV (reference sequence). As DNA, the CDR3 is TGTGCCAGCAGTTTTTATAGGACAGGGCTTCGGAGGGCGCAGTATTTT. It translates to CASSFYRTGLRRAQYF.